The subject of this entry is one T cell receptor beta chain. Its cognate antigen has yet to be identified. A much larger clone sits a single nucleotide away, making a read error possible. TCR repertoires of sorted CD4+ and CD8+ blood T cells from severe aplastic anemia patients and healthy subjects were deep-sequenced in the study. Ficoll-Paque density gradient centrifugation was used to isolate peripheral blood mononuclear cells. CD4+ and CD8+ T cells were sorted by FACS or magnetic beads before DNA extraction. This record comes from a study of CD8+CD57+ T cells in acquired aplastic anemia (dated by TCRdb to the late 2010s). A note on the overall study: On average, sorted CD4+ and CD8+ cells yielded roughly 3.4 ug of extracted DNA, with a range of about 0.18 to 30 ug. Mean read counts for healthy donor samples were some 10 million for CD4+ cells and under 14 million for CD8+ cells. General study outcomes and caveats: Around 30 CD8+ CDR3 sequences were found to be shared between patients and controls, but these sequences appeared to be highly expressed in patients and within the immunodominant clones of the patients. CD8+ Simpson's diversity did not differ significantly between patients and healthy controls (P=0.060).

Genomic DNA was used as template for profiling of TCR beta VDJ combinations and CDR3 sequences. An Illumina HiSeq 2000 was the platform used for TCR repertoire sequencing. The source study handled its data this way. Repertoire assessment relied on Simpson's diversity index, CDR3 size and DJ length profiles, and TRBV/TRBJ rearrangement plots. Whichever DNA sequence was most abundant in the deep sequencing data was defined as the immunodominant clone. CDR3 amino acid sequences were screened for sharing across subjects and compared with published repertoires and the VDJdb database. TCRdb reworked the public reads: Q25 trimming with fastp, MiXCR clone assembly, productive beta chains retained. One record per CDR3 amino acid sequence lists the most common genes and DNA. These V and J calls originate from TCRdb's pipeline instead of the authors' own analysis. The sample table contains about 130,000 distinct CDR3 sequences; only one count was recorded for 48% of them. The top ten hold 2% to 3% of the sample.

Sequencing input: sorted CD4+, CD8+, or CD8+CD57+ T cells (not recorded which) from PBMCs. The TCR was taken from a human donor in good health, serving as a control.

The DNA sequence follows: TGTGCCAGCTCAGCCTATGAACCCAGCTCCTACGAGCAGTACTTC. The resulting protein is CASSAYEPSSYEQYF. Rearrangement joined TRBV18 to TRBJ2-7, with an unclear D gene assignment. The germline V gene gives CDR1 as KGHSH and CDR2 as LQKENI. Its CDR3 holds 15 amino acids, cysteine through phenylalanine. Just CDR3 DNA is preserved here, 45 bases in frame from base 1. Trimming removed 5 bases from V and 0 bases from J, leaving 14 bases between the germline ends.